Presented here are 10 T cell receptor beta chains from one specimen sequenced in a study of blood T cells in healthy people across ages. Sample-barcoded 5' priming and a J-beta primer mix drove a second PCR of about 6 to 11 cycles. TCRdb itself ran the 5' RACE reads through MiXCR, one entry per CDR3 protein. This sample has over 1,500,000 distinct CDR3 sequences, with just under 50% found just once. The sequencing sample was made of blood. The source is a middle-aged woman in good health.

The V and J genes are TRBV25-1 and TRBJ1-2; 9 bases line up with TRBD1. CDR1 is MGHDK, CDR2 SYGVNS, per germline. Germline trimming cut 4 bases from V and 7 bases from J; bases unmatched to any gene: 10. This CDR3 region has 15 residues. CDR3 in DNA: TGTGCCAGCAGTGCATCCCCGGGACAGGGTGGTGGCTACACCTTC. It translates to CASSASPGQGGGYTF.

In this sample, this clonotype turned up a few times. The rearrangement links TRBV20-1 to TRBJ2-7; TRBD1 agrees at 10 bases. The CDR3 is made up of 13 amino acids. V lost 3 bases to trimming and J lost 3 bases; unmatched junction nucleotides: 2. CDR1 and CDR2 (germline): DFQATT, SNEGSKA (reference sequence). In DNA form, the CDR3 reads TGCAGTGCTAGGACAGGGGGCGGCTACGAGCAGTACTTC. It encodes CSARTGGGYEQYF.

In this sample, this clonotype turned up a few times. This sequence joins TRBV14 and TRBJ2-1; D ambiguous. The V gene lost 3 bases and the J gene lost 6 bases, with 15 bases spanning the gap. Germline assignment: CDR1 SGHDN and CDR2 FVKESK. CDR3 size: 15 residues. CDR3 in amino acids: CASSHLGMVSNEQFF. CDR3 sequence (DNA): TGTGCCAGCAGCCATCTGGGCATGGTTTCCAATGAGCAGTTCTTC.

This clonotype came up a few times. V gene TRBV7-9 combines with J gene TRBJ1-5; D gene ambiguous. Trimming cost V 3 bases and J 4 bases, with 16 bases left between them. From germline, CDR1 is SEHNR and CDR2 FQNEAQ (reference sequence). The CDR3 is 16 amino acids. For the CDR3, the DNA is TGTGCCAGCAGCTTCAGCGGTTCCGGACCTAATCAGCCCCAGCATTTT. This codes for CASSFSGSGPNQPQHF. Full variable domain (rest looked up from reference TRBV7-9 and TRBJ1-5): DTGVSQNPRHKITKRGQNVTFRCDPISEHNRLYWYRQTLGQGPEFLTYFQNEAQLEKSRLLSDRFSAERPKGSFSTLEIQRTEQGDSAMYLCASSFSGSGPNQPQHFGDGTRLSIL.

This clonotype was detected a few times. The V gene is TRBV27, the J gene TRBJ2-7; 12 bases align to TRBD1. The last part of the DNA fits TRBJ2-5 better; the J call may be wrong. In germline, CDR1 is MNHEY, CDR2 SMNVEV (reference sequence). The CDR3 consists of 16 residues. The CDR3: CASSLGQGATLETQYF. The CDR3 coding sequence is TGTGCCAGCAGTTTGGGACAGGGGGCGACCCTCGAGACCCAGTACTTC.

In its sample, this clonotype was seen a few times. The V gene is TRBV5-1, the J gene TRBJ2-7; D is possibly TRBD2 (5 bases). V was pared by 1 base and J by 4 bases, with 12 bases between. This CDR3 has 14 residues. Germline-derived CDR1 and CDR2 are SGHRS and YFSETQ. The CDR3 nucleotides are TGCGCCAGCAGCTTGCAGGCAGGAGGATACGAGCAGTACTTC. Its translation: CASSLQAGGYEQYF.

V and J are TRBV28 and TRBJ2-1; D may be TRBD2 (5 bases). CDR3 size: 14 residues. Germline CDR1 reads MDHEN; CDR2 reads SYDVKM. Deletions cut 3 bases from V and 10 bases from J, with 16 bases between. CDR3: CASSFPRAGWEQFF. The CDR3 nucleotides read TGTGCCAGCAGTTTCCCGCGGGCAGGATGGGAGCAGTTCTTC.

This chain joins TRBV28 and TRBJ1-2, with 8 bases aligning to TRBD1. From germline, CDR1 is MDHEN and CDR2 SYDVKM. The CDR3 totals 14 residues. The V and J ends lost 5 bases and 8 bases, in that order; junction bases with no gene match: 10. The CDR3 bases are TGTGCCAGCAGTGCGTTGGGACAGGCGGGCGGCTACACCTTC. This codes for CASSALGQAGGYTF.

The CDR3 loop reads CASSRTGTGCEQYF. CDR3 DNA sequence: TGTGCCAGCAGCCGCACCGGGACAGGGTGCGAGCAGTACTTC. This chain joins TRBV7-2 and TRBJ2-5; 9 nucleotides line up with TRBD1. The J call may be incorrect, as the DNA end agrees better with TRBJ2-7. There are 14 residues in the CDR3. Germline CDR1 SGHTA, CDR2 FQGNSA.

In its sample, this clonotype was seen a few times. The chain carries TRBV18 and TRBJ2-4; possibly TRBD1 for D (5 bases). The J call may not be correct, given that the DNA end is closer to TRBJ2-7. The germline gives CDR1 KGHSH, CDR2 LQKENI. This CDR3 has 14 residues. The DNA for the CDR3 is TGTGCCAGCTCCCGGTTAGGGGAAGTTTACGAGCAGTACTTC. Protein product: CASSRLGEVYEQYF.